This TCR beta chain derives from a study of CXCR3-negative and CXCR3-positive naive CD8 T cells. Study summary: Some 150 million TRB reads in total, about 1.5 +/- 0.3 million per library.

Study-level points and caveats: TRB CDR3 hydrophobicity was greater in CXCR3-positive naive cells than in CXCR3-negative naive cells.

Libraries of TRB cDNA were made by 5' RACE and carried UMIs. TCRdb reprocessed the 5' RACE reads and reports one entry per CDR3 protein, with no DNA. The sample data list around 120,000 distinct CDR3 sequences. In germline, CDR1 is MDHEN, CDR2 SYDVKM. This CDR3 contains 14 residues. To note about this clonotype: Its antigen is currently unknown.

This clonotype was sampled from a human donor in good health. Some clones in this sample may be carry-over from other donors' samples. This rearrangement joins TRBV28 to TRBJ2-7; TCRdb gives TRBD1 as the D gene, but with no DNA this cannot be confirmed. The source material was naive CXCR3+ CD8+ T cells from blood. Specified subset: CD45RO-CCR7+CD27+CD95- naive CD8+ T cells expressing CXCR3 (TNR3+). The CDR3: CASSYRDKSYEQYF.